This TCR beta chain was profiled in a study of cytomegalovirus exposure and HLA in healthy donors. Whole-study context: As an earlier analysis found, around 170 million T cells yielded approximately 100 million unique TCR beta sequences.

The PCR employed 60 Vbeta primers together with 13 Jbeta primers. Assay: immunoSEQ multiplex PCR; the TCRdb copy retains only in-frame clones and omits some. The sample carries 82,000 or so clones, about 9.5% recorded once. This clone showed up just a few times. What it binds is unknown. The length of the CDR3 is 10 residues. The germline V gene encodes CDR1 DFQATT and CDR2 SNEGSKA (reference sequence). The V and J ends lost 3 bases and 8 bases respectively, with 5 bases between them. General study results and limits: A later analysis by the authors found several of the most significant clusters apparently linked to common viral pathogens. It was reportedly the case that the classifier diagnosed cytomegalovirus status with high specificity and sensitivity.

The sequencing input was PBMCs. This sequence was found in a man aged 55 to 69 in good health and CMV-seropositive. The V gene is TRBV20-1, the J gene TRBJ2-1; unclear D gene. CDR3 DNA: TGCAGTGCTAGCCCGGATGAGCAGTTCTTC. Its protein product is CSASPDEQFF.